Listed here are 27 T cell receptor beta chains from one sample, sequenced in a study of T cell responses to AZD1222 COVID-19 vaccine. Generated by immunoSEQ multiplex PCR, the TCRdb table keeps only in-frame clones and is missing some. The table shows 120,000 to 150,000 clones, with about 91% occurring only once. The sequences come from peripheral blood, collected on day 0 of AZD1222 vaccination. These receptors came from an adult in good health.

This clone was detected a few times. The chain couples TRBV5-1 to TRBJ1-4, with a possible D match to TRBD1 (5 bases). Germline V gene data show CDR1 as SGHRS and CDR2 as YFSETQ. The CDR3 length is 14 residues. Trimming pared 7 bases from V and 0 bases from J, leaving 10 bases between. CDR3 DNA sequence: TGCGCCAGCTCCGGAGGGGCAACTAATGAAAAACTGTTTTTT. It encodes CASSGGATNEKLFF.

This sequence joins TRBV2 and TRBJ1-6, with TRBD1 as a possible D gene (5 bases). The V gene lost 6 bases and the J gene lost 13 bases, with 19 bases spanning the gap. CDR1 SNHLY and CDR2 FYNNEI come from the germline V gene. The CDR3 has 14 amino acids. The CDR3, as DNA: TGTGCCAGCAGAGGGACTGAGTTTGTCGGGCCCCTCCACTTT. Translation gives CASRGTEFVGPLHF.

The chain recombines TRBV3-1 (or the pseudogene TRBV3-2) with TRBJ1-1; no definite D call. Germline loops: CDR1 LGHDT, CDR2 YNNKEL (reference sequence). This CDR3 spans 15 amino acids. V lost 6 bases and J 1 base, leaving 15 bases between the germline ends. The CDR3, as DNA: TGTGCCAGCAGAAGCATAGGCCAAACGAACACTGAAGCTTTCTTT. Protein: CASRSIGQTNTEAFF.

The count of this clone is one. The chain joins TRBV7-2 to TRBJ1-4; D not resolved. Germline CDR1 and CDR2: SGHTA and FQGNSA. The CDR3 sequence is 14 residues long. V lost 5 bases, J lost 8 bases, and 15 bases lay in between. CDR3 in DNA: TGTGCCAGCAGCCAACCACCACCCCAAGAAAAACTGTTTTTT. Its protein is CASSQPPPQEKLFF.

This CDR3 is CAGNSLSIKVGRNTEAFF. DNA for the CDR3: TGTGCCGGAAATTCTTTATCAATAAAGGTAGGGAGGAACACTGAAGCTTTCTTT. The rearrangement links TRBV30 to TRBJ1-1, with D unclear. There are 18 residues in the CDR3. Trimming stripped 8 bases from V and 1 base from J, with 29 bases between. The germline CDR1 and CDR2 sequences are GTSNPN and SVGIG (reference sequence).

The V gene is TRBV19, the J gene TRBJ1-2, with D possibly TRBD1 on 6 matching bases. There are 13 residues in the CDR3. Germline values: CDR1 LNHDA, CDR2 SQIVND (reference sequence). With 3 bases removed from V and 5 bases from J, the gap between germline ends came to 10 bases. This CDR3 reads CASSIGQLYGYTF. The CDR3 bases are TGTGCCAGTAGTATTGGACAGCTTTATGGCTACACCTTC.

The table lists this clone with a count of one. The chain links TRBV7-9 to TRBJ1-6, with a possible D match to TRBD1 (5 bases). The V gene lost 0 bases and the J gene lost 10 bases, with 16 bases spanning the gap. This CDR3 has 16 amino acids. Per germline, CDR1 SEHNR and CDR2 FQNEAQ (reference sequence). The CDR3 DNA reads TGTGCCAGCAGCTTAGCCCGGGGCCGCCAAGGATCACCCCTCCACTTT. Translation: CASSLARGRQGSPLHF.

The chain is built from TRBV9 and TRBJ2-1; 9 positions agree with TRBD2. Losses at the gene ends were 4 bases for V and 7 bases for J; bases not matched to a gene: 12. CDR3 size: 16 residues. Germline CDR1 and CDR2: SGDLS and YYNGEE. The CDR3: CASSLRGAGGRNEQFF. In DNA, the CDR3 is TGTGCCAGCAGCCTCCGCGGGGCGGGGGGGCGGAATGAGCAGTTCTTC.

Only one count was recorded for this clone. The chain employs TRBV30 and TRBJ1-1, with TRBD1 as a possible D gene (5 bases). Trimming cost V 2 bases and J 1 base, with 8 bases left between them. CDR3 length equals 13 residues. CDR1 and CDR2 from the germline V gene are GTSNPN and SVGIG (reference sequence). The DNA of the CDR3 is TGTGCCTGGAGTCGAGACAGGAACACTGAAGCTTTCTTT. It specifies CAWSRDRNTEAFF.

The V call is TRBV27, the J call TRBJ2-5, with a possible D match to TRBD2 (6 bases). The CDR3 is 15 amino acids. Trimming shortened V by 8 bases and J by 2 bases, and 18 bases separated the two germline ends. Germline assignment: CDR1 MNHEY and CDR2 SMNVEV (reference sequence). CDR3 in amino acids: CASRPGLGSQETQYF. CDR3 nucleotide sequence: TGTGCCAGCCGACCGGGACTGGGATCGCAAGAGACCCAGTACTTC.

This chain connects TRBV5-1 to TRBJ2-2; D is possibly TRBD1 (5 bases). The V end lost 1 base, the J end lost 14 bases, and 18 bases lay between the germline ends. The germline V gene encodes CDR1 SGHRS and CDR2 YFSETQ. The CDR3 loop spans 14 amino acids. CDR3: CASSLRGGPQTLFF. The DNA for the CDR3 is TGCGCCAGCAGCTTGAGGGGCGGCCCTCAAACCCTGTTTTTT.

V and J are TRBV24-1 and TRBJ1-2, with D hard to call. Germline-derived CDR1 and CDR2 are KGHDR and SFDVKD. V was clipped by 0 bases and J by 4 bases, with 8 bases between them. CDR3 length equals 14 residues. CDR3 in amino acids: CATSDLDKTYGYTF. In nucleotides, the CDR3 is TGTGCCACCAGTGATTTGGACAAGACCTATGGCTACACCTTC.

The chain has TRBV6-6 and TRBJ2-1, with D perhaps matching TRBD2 (5 bases). Germline lookup yields CDR1 MNHNY and CDR2 SVGAGI (reference sequence). The CDR3 totals 14 residues. The V gene lost 7 bases and the J gene lost 5 bases, with 15 bases spanning the gap. As DNA, the CDR3 is TGTGCCAGCAATCCTCAAAGGGAGAACAATGAGCAGTTCTTC. Residues: CASNPQRENNEQFF.

The J gene is TRBJ1-1, the V gene TRBV27; D uncertain. The germline V gene encodes CDR1 MNHEY and CDR2 SMNVEV (reference sequence). This CDR3 region has 15 residues. V was trimmed by 2 bases and J by 1 base, leaving 11 bases between them. This chain's CDR3 is CASSLTASGNTEAFF. In nucleotides, the CDR3 is TGTGCCAGCAGTTTAACCGCCTCCGGGAACACTGAAGCTTTCTTT.

This clone was found once. Other DNA sequences in the same sample also yield this CDR3. The rearrangement uses TRBV28 and TRBJ1-5; D unclear. CDR1 is MDHEN, CDR2 SYDVKM, per germline. The CDR3 totals 13 residues. Trimming removed 2 bases from V and 4 bases from J, with 6 bases in between. The CDR3 sequence: CASSLVLNQPQHF. CDR3 DNA sequence: TGTGCCAGCAGTTTAGTTTTAAATCAGCCCCAGCATTTT.

V gene TRBV27 combines with J gene TRBJ2-3; D unclear. Germline V gene lookup returns CDR1 MNHEY and CDR2 SMNVEV (reference sequence). V was clipped by 2 bases and J by 4 bases, with 7 bases between them. The CDR3 loop spans 13 amino acids. The CDR3: CASSLRQSDTQYF. The CDR3 nucleotides read TGTGCCAGCAGTTTACGCCAATCAGATACGCAGTATTTT.

The chain is built from TRBV28 and TRBJ1-6; no clear D. Germline V lookup: CDR1 MDHEN, CDR2 SYDVKM. V lost 7 bases, J lost 9 bases, and 13 bases lay in between. This CDR3 is 13 amino acids long. The CDR3 protein is CASISYRGSPLHF. For the CDR3, the DNA is TGTGCCAGCATTAGTTATCGGGGTTCACCCCTCCACTTT. The full variable domain, with the rest looked up from reference TRBV28 and TRBJ1-6, is DVKVTQSSRYLVKRTGEKVFLECVQDMDHENMFWYRQDPGLGLRLIYFSYDVKMKEKGDIPEGYSVSREKKERFSLILESASTNQTSMYLCASISYRGSPLHFGNGTRLTVT.

The J gene is TRBJ2-7, the V gene TRBV28, with 8 positions matching TRBD2. CDR3 length: 14 residues. Germline CDR1 and CDR2: MDHEN and SYDVKM. V lost 5 bases, J lost 2 bases, and 5 bases stayed unmatched. The CDR3, as DNA: TGTGCCAGCAGTACTAGCGGCTACACCTACGAGCAGTACTTC. Encoded protein: CASSTSGYTYEQYF.

This chain uses TRBV7-8 with TRBJ1-5; tentative D call: TRBD1 (5 bases). Trimming removed 5 bases from V and 2 bases from J, with 19 bases in between. This CDR3 has 17 residues. Per the germline V gene, CDR1 is SGHVS and CDR2 is FQNEAQ. CDR3 DNA sequence: TGTGCCAGCAGCCGAGTGGGGGTCTCGGTGGGCAATCAGCCCCAGCATTTT. It encodes CASSRVGVSVGNQPQHF.

The V and J genes are TRBV7-9 and TRBJ1-1, with no clear D. Germline-derived CDR1 and CDR2 are SEHNR and FQNEAQ (reference sequence). The V gene lost 2 bases and the J gene lost 10 bases, with 11 bases spanning the gap. This CDR3 contains 12 residues. The CDR3 bases are TGTGCCAGCAGCTTACCGGGTCTTGGAGCTTTCTTT. Translated: CASSLPGLGAFF.

This chain joins TRBV6-6 and TRBJ1-1, with a tentative D call TRBD1 (6 bases). Trimming removed 6 bases at V and 13 bases at J, with 21 bases between. This CDR3 comprises 13 residues. Germline V lookup: CDR1 MNHNY, CDR2 SVGAGI (reference sequence). The CDR3: CASRDAGAVDGFF. The CDR3 DNA is TGTGCCAGCAGAGACGCGGGGGCGGTTGACGGTTTCTTT.

V gene TRBV11-2 combines with J gene TRBJ1-4; a possible D gene is TRBD1 (5 bases). This CDR3 is 12 amino acids long. V lost 5 bases and J 8 bases, leaving 9 bases between the germline ends. Germline loops: CDR1 SGHAT, CDR2 FQNNGV. CDR3 nucleotides: TGTGCCAGCAGCCGGGGGGGAGAAAAACTGTTTTTT. Its translation is CASSRGGEKLFF.

The chain uses TRBV19 and TRBJ1-5; 7 bases are a match to TRBD1. J was trimmed by 4 bases and V by 9 bases; bases with no gene match: 12. This CDR3 spans 15 amino acids. CDR1 is LNHDA, CDR2 SQIVND, per germline (reference sequence). This CDR3 is CARKNRGGVNQPQHF. CDR3 nucleotides: TGTGCCAGGAAAAACAGGGGAGGGGTAAATCAGCCCCAGCATTTT.

This sequence joins TRBV30 and TRBJ1-2, with 9 bases lining up with TRBD1. This CDR3 region has 14 residues. Trimming took 2 bases from V and 8 from J; bases not matched to a gene: 9. The germline CDR1 and CDR2 sequences are GTSNPN and SVGIG (reference sequence). In DNA, the CDR3 is TGTGCCTGGAGTCCCCGGGACAGGGAAGGCGGCTACACCTTC. This translates into CAWSPRDREGGYTF.

A remark on this clone: Other DNA sequences in the same sample also yield this CDR3. The rearrangement uses TRBV3-1 (or the pseudogene TRBV3-2) and TRBJ2-7, with a possible D match to TRBD1 (6 bases). Germline V gene sequence: CDR1 LGHDT, CDR2 YNNKEL (reference sequence). The CDR3 has 13 residues. V was pared by 7 bases and J by 0 bases, with 10 bases between. CDR3 DNA sequence: TGTGCCAGCATGTCACAGGGCTCCTACGAGCAGTACTTC. This translates into CASMSQGSYEQYF.

This sequence joins TRBV18 and TRBJ2-3; D may be TRBD2 (6 bases). V was trimmed by 4 bases and J by 6 bases, leaving 17 bases between them. The CDR3 extends over 15 amino acids. CDR1 and CDR2 from the germline V gene are KGHSH and LQKENI. The CDR3: CASSLPGLSADTQYF. The DNA for the CDR3 is TGTGCCAGCTCACTCCCGGGACTTTCGGCGGATACGCAGTATTTT.

V is TRBV7-2 and J is TRBJ2-7; tentatively, D is TRBD1 (6 bases). The CDR3 contains 13 residues. Germline assignment: CDR1 SGHTA and CDR2 FQGNSA. The V and J ends lost 5 bases and 5 bases respectively, with 13 bases between them. CDR3 in amino acids: CASSADTGNEQYF. The CDR3 bases are TGTGCCAGCAGCGCTGACACAGGGAACGAGCAGTACTTC.